The 17 T cell receptor beta chains below were found in one sample sequenced in a study of T-cell reconstitution after alpha-beta-depleted transplantation in children. Construction of the TCRbeta library involved unique molecular identifiers. TCRdb re-analysed the PCR reads in MiXCR, keeping a single row per CDR3 protein. The table has about 490,000 distinct CDR3 sequences, roughly 10% seen once. The material was PBMCs, obtained before TCRalphabeta/CD19-depleted stem cell transplant. The receptors derive from a child younger than 10 with inherited bone marrow failure, due to receive a stem cell transplant.

Many counts were recorded for this clonotype. V and J are TRBV6-2 or TRBV6-3 and TRBJ1-5; possibly TRBD1 for D (5 bases). Germline V gives CDR1 MNHEY, CDR2 SVGEGT. The germline V and J ends were trimmed by 6 bases and 4 bases, with 13 bases remaining between them. The CDR3 totals 14 residues. The DNA of the CDR3 is TGTGCCAGCAGCGGGACGTCCCGAAATCAGCCCCAGCATTTT. Its translation is CASSGTSRNQPQHF.

This clonotype has only a few counts. The J gene is TRBJ1-2, the V gene TRBV4-3; D possibly corresponds to TRBD1 (6 bases). CDR3 size: 16 residues. Trimming stripped 0 bases from V and 7 bases from J, with 18 bases between. Germline loops: CDR1 LGHNA, CDR2 YSLEER. CDR3 bases: TGCGCCAGCAGCCAAGATGGGGGACACCCAGGAGGTGGCTACACCTTC. Translated, it gives CASSQDGGHPGGGYTF.

V usage is TRBV10-3 and J usage is TRBJ2-7; possibly TRBD2 for D (7 bases). V was trimmed by 10 bases and J by 2 bases, leaving 15 bases between them. Germline V gene data show CDR1 as ENHRY and CDR2 as SYGVKD. The CDR3 sequence is 13 residues long. The CDR3 protein is CATEGGATYEQYF. DNA for the CDR3: TGTGCCACCGAGGGGGGGGCAACCTACGAGCAGTACTTC.

This clonotype was seen repeatedly, ten times or more. This chain joins TRBV7-9 and TRBJ2-6; 8 bases are a match to TRBD2. V shed 10 bases and J 0 bases; nucleotides not matched to a gene: 8. Per germline, CDR1 SEHNR and CDR2 FQNEAQ (reference sequence). The CDR3 contains 16 residues. CDR3 loop: CAILGLAGSGANVLTF. As DNA, the CDR3 is TGTGCCATCCTCGGGCTAGCGGGCTCTGGGGCCAACGTCCTGACTTTC.

This sequence joins TRBV3-1 and TRBJ2-1; tentatively, D is TRBD1 (6 bases). The ends were cut back, 0 bases at V and 1 base at J, with 13 bases in the middle. Germline V gene sequence: CDR1 LGHDT, CDR2 YNNKEL (reference sequence). The length of the CDR3 is 17 residues. The CDR3 nucleotides read TGTGCCAGCAGCCAAGAGGGGGCGTGGGGATCCTACAATGAGCAGTTCTTC. Its translation is CASSQEGAWGSYNEQFF.

A word on this clonotype: A much larger clone sits a single nucleotide away, making a read error possible. This chain connects TRBV7-8 to TRBJ2-3, with 10 bases matching TRBD2. CDR1 SGHVS and CDR2 FQNEAQ come from the germline V gene. This CDR3 spans 16 amino acids. V was pared by 7 bases and J by 2 bases, with 9 bases of the junction left unmatched. The CDR3 loop reads CASTRVAGGLTDTQYF. CDR3 sequence (DNA): TGTGCCAGCACCCGTGTAGCGGGAGGCCTCACAGATACGCAGTATTTT.

Many counts were recorded for this clonotype. CDR3 bases: TGTGCCAGTAGCTCGGGCATCGGCGGCTATGGCTACACCTTC. It yields the protein CASSSGIGGYGYTF. The gene calls are TRBV19 and TRBJ1-2; D remains ambiguous. The V end was cut by 6 bases, the J end by 4 bases, with 15 bases between. Per the germline V gene, CDR1 is LNHDA and CDR2 is SQIVND (reference sequence). The CDR3 runs to 14 residues. Using reference TRBV19 and TRBJ1-2 for the parts outside the CDR3, the full variable domain is DGGITQSPKYLFRKEGQNVTLSCEQNLNHDAMYWYRQDPGQGLRLIYYSQIVNDFQKGDIAEGYSVSREKKESFPLTVTSAQKNPTAFYLCASSSGIGGYGYTFGSGTRLTVV.

In the case of this clonotype: A much larger clone differs from this one at a single base, so this may be a read error. The rearrangement links TRBV20-1 to TRBJ2-1; perhaps TRBD2 as D (6 bases). The CDR3 extends over 13 amino acids. In germline, CDR1 is DFQATT, CDR2 SNEGSKA (reference sequence). With 7 bases removed from V and 4 bases from J, the gap between germline ends came to 14 bases. The CDR3 nucleotides read TGCAGTGGGGTTAGGGCGGGATACAATGAGCAGTTCTTC. Encoded protein: CSGVRAGYNEQFF.

This clonotype was detected once. A much larger clonotype is one base distant, so this may be a read error. V usage is TRBV19 and J usage is TRBJ1-2, with D uncertain. The germline V gene encodes CDR1 LNHDA and CDR2 SQIVND (reference sequence). V gave up 3 bases and J gave up 5 bases, with 7 bases separating them. The CDR3 loop spans 12 amino acids. As DNA, the CDR3 is TGTGCCAGTAGTATCCCGAGATATGGCTACACCTTC. It yields the protein CASSIPRYGYTF.

This clonotype was observed at least ten times. The CDR3 reads CASSELKRSTDTQYF. The DNA for the CDR3 is TGTGCCAGCAGTGAATTAAAGAGAAGCACAGATACGCAGTATTTT. The chain is built from TRBV25-1 and TRBJ2-3; D not certain. Germline loops: CDR1 MGHDK, CDR2 SYGVNS. The CDR3 consists of 15 residues. Trimming removed 1 base at V and 0 bases at J, with 8 bases between.

This clonotype occurred many times. The gene calls are TRBV12-3 or TRBV12-4 and TRBJ2-7; D unclear. Between the trimmed V and J ends, which lost 6 bases and 2 bases, there was a span of 20 bases. The CDR3 runs to 16 residues. This CDR3 reads CASSPPPGPEPYEQYF. The CDR3, as DNA: TGTGCCAGCAGCCCTCCCCCCGGGCCGGAGCCCTACGAGCAGTACTTC.

Many counts were recorded for this clonotype. CDR3 loop: CAWTRGDYNEQFF. The CDR3 DNA reads as TGTGCCTGGACAAGGGGAGACTACAATGAGCAGTTCTTC. The chain employs TRBV30 and TRBJ2-1, with D perhaps matching TRBD1 or TRBD2 (5 bases each). The germline V gene has CDR1 GTSNPN and CDR2 SVGIG (reference sequence). Trimming left V 4 bases short and J 3 bases short, with 10 bases between. The CDR3 is 13 amino acids. The whole variable domain, remainder taken from reference TRBV30 and TRBJ2-1, is SQTIHQWPATLVQPVGSPLSLECTVEGTSNPNLYWYRQAAGRGLQLLFYSVGIGQISSEVPQNLSASRPQDRQFILSSKKLLLSDSGFYLCAWTRGDYNEQFFGPGTRLTVL.

This clonotype was detected many times. The gene calls are TRBV7-9 and TRBJ1-6; no clear D gene. Germline V lookup: CDR1 SEHNR, CDR2 FQNEAQ (reference sequence). Trimming left V 1 base short and J 8 bases short, with 3 bases between. CDR3 length: 12 amino acids. The CDR3 DNA is TGTGCCAGCAGCTTAGAGCATTCACCCCTCCACTTT. It translates to CASSLEHSPLHF.

V usage is TRBV20-1 and J usage is TRBJ2-1; D unresolved. CDR1 and CDR2 (germline): DFQATT, SNEGSKA (reference sequence). Trimming left V 0 bases short and J 2 bases short, with 8 bases between. The CDR3 spans 14 residues. DNA for the CDR3: TGCAGTGCTAGAGATCGTGGGCCCTACAATGAGCAGTTCTTC. Protein: CSARDRGPYNEQFF.

This clonotype was observed a few times. CDR3 amino acids: CASRGAIYEQYF. The CDR3 DNA sequence: TGTGCCAGCAGGGGAGCTATATACGAGCAGTACTTC. V is TRBV27 and J is TRBJ2-7; D possibly corresponds to TRBD2 (5 bases). This CDR3 comprises 12 residues. CDR1 and CDR2 from the germline V gene are MNHEY and SMNVEV (reference sequence). V gave up 6 bases and J gave up 4 bases, with 10 bases separating them.

This clonotype came up many times. The chain links TRBV10-3 to TRBJ2-3, with TRBD2 matching over 7 bases. This CDR3 is built from 15 residues. Trimming at V came to 6 bases and at J to 4 bases, leaving 10 bases not matched to a gene. Germline assignment: CDR1 ENHRY and CDR2 SYGVKD. The CDR3 DNA is TGTGCCATCAGCCAGGGCCGACTAGCTTCAGATACGCAGTATTTT. It is translated as CAISQGRLASDTQYF.

This clonotype was observed many times. The chain couples TRBV18 to TRBJ2-2, with D maybe TRBD2 (5 bases). Trimming cost V 6 bases and J 6 bases, with 11 bases left between them. This CDR3 has 13 residues. Germline V gene sequence: CDR1 KGHSH, CDR2 LQKENI. The CDR3 region has the DNA TGTGCCAGCTCCCCGAGGGATCCCGGGGAGCTGTTTTTT. It yields the protein CASSPRDPGELFF.